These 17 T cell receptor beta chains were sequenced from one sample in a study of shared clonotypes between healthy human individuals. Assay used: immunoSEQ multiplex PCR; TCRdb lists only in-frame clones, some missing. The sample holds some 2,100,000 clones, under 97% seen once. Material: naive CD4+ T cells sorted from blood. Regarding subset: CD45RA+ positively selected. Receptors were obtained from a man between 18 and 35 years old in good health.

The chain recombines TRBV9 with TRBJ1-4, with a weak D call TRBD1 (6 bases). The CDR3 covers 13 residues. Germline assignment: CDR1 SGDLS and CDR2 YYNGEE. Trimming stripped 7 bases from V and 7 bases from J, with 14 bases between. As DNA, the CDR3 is TGTGCCAGCGGATCCGGGACAACTGAAAAACTGTTTTTT. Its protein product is CASGSGTTEKLFF.

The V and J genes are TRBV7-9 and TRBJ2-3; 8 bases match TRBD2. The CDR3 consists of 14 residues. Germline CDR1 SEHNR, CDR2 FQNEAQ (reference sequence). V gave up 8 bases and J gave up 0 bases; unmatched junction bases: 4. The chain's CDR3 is CASGTGGSTDTQYF. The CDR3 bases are TGTGCCAGCGGCACGGGAGGGAGCACAGATACGCAGTATTTT.

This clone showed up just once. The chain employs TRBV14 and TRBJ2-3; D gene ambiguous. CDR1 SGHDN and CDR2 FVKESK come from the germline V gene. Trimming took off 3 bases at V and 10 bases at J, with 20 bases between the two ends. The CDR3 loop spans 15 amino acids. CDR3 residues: CASSQIRGPLMPQYF. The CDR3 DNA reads TGTGCCAGCAGCCAGATACGAGGACCCCTAATGCCGCAGTATTTT.

The CDR3 is CASSWGRDYGYTF. The CDR3 DNA sequence: TGTGCCAGCAGCTGGGGACGGGACTATGGCTACACCTTC. The chain links TRBV5-6 to TRBJ1-2; D perhaps matches TRBD1 (5 bases). Germline CDR1 is SGHDT and CDR2 is YYEEEE. V lost 3 bases to trimming and J lost 3 bases, with 9 bases between them. The CDR3 has 13 residues.

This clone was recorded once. CDR3 sequence reads: CTLHLPVWYNSPLHF. Written as DNA, the CDR3 is TGTACCTTACACCTGCCAGTCTGGTATAATTCACCCCTCCACTTT. This rearrangement joins TRBV21-1 to TRBJ1-6; the table assigns TRBD1, which was not confirmed against the DNA. TRBV21-1 is shown as a pseudogene. This CDR3 spans 15 amino acids.

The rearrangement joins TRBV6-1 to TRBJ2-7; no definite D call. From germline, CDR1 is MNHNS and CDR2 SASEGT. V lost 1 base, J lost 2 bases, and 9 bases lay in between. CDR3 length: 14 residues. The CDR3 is CASSEVVYTYEQYF. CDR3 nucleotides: TGTGCCAGCAGTGAAGTCGTTTATACCTACGAGCAGTACTTC.

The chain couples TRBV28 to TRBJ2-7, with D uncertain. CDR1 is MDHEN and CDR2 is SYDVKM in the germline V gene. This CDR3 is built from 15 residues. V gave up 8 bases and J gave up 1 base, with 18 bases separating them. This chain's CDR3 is CASRSTTEMSYEQYF. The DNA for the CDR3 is TGTGCCAGCCGAAGCACGACTGAAATGTCCTACGAGCAGTACTTC. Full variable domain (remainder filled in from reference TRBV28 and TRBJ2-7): DVKVTQSSRYLVKRTGEKVFLECVQDMDHENMFWYRQDPGLGLRLIYFSYDVKMKEKGDIPEGYSVSREKKERFSLILESASTNQTSMYLCASRSTTEMSYEQYFGPGTRLTVT.

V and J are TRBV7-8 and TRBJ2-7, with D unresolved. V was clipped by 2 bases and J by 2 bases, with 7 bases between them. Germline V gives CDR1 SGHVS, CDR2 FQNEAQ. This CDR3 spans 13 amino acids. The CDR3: CASSLTGPYEQYF. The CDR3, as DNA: TGTGCCAGCAGCTTAACGGGCCCCTACGAGCAGTACTTC.

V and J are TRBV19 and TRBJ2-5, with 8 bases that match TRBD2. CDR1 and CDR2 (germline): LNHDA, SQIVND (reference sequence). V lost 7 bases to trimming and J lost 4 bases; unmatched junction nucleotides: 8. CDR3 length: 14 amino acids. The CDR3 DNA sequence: TGTGCCAGTAATTCAGCGGGAGTGGGAGAGACCCAGTACTTC. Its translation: CASNSAGVGETQYF.

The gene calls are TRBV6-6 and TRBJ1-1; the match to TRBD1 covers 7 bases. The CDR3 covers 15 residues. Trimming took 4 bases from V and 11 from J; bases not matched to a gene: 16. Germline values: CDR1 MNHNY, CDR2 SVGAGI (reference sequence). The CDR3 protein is CASSSQTGVLILAFF. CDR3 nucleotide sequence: TGTGCCAGCAGTTCCCAAACAGGGGTCCTTATTTTGGCTTTCTTT.

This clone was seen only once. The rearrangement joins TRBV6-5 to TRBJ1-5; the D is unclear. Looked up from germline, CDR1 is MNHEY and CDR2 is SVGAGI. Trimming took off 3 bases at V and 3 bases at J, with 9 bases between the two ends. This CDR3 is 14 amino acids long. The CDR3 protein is CASSYDGNNQPQHF. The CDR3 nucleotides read TGTGCCAGCAGTTATGACGGAAACAATCAGCCCCAGCATTTT.

In DNA form, the CDR3 reads TGTGCCAGCAGCCGCGGTAGCGGGGCGGAGACCCAGTACTTC. It yields the protein CASSRGSGAETQYF. The chain couples TRBV25-1 to TRBJ2-5; 8 bases line up with TRBD2. CDR1 is MGHDK and CDR2 is SYGVNS in the germline V gene. The V segment lost 6 bases and the J segment 5 bases; nucleotides outside the gene matches: 8. This CDR3 comprises 14 residues.

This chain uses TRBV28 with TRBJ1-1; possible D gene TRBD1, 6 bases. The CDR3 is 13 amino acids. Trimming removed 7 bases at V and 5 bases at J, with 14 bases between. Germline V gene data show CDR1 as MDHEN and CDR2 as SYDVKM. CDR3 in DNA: TGTGCCAGCACCCGGGGGCGAGGGACTGAAGCTTTCTTT. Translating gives CASTRGRGTEAFF.

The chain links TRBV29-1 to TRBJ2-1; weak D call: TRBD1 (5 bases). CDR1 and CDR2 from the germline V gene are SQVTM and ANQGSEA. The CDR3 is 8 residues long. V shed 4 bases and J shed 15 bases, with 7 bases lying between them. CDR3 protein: CSVGRGFF. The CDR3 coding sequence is TGCAGCGTTGGAAGGGGGTTCTTC.

The CDR3 DNA is TGCGCCAGCAGCCCCGGGACAGGGGGCAGGGGAGAGCAGTTCTTC. Its protein is CASSPGTGGRGEQFF. This chain links TRBV5-1 with TRBJ2-1, with 12 bases that match TRBD1. Germline V gene sequence: CDR1 SGHRS, CDR2 YFSETQ. The CDR3 is 15 amino acids. V lost 4 bases, J lost 10 bases, and 9 bases stayed unmatched.

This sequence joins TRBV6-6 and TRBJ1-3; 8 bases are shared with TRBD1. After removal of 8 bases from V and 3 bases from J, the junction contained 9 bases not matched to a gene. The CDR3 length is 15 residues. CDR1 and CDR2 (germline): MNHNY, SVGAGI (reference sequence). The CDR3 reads CASGSQGAVGNTIYF. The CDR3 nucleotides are TGTGCCAGCGGAAGCCAGGGGGCGGTTGGAAACACCATATATTTT.

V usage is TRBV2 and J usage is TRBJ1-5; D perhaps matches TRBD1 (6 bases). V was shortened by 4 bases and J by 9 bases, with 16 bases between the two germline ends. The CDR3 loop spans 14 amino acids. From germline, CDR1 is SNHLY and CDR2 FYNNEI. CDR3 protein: CASSVYRVGWPQHF. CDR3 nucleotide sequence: TGTGCCAGCAGTGTTTACAGGGTTGGTTGGCCCCAGCATTTT. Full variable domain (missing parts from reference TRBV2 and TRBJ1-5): EPEVTQTPSHQVTQMGQEVILRCVPISNHLYFYWYRQILGQKVEFLVSFYNNEISEKSEIFDDQFSVERPDGSNFTLKIRSTKLEDSAMYFCASSVYRVGWPQHFGDGTRLSIL.